Shown below are 5 T cell receptor beta chains from a single sample sequenced in a study of T cells in Graves' hyperthyroidism and ophthalmopathy. It was RNA transcripts that yielded the amplified TCR beta CDR3 regions. The TCR CDR3 was amplified in a first-round RT-PCR using the HTBI primer set. TCRdb recomputed calls from the multiplex PCR reads with MiXCR, one row per CDR3 protein. The profile shows 400,000 or so distinct CDR3 sequences, about 14% of them singletons. The sample was blood. The receptors derive from a man aged 45-60 years with Graves' ophthalmopathy.

At least ten counts were recorded for this clonotype. The chain has TRBV7-9 and TRBJ1-6, with D hard to call. The CDR3 runs to 15 residues. The V end lost 5 bases, the J end lost 10 bases, and 18 bases lay between the germline ends. Per germline, CDR1 SEHNR and CDR2 FQNEAQ (reference sequence). CDR3 in DNA: TGTGCCAGCAGCAAGGGCCTGTTTAGTCTGTCACCCCTCCACTTT. Encoded protein: CASSKGLFSLSPLHF.

This clonotype was counted a single time. Given a much more abundant clone one base away, this may be a read error. CDR3 amino acids: CASSLVLRSGTGELFF. The CDR3, as DNA: TGTGCCAGCAGCTTGGTCTTGAGGTCGGGCACCGGGGAGCTGTTTTTT. The rearrangement links TRBV5-5 to TRBJ2-2; D is unclear. Trimming removed 0 bases at V and 4 bases at J, with 13 bases between. In germline, CDR1 is SGHKS, CDR2 YYEKEE (reference sequence). The CDR3 is 16 amino acids.

Many counts were recorded for this clonotype. The chain carries TRBV30 and TRBJ1-1; D is undetermined. The CDR3 totals 13 residues. The germline gives CDR1 GTSNPN, CDR2 SVGIG (reference sequence). The V end lost 3 bases, the J end lost 4 bases, and 12 bases lay between the germline ends. Here the CDR3 DNA reads TGTGCCTGGAGCATTCAGGCTCCCACTGAAGCTTTCTTT. This sequence encodes CAWSIQAPTEAFF.

The V call is TRBV12-3 or TRBV12-4, the J call TRBJ2-7; 7 bases fit TRBD1. The CDR3 loop spans 14 amino acids. Unmatched junction bases numbered 7, after V lost 5 bases and J lost 3 bases. CDR3 sequence reads: CASSPQTGSYEQYF. The CDR3, as DNA: TGTGCCAGCAGTCCCCAGACAGGGAGCTACGAGCAGTACTTC.

Remarks on this clonotype: At one boundary the junction diverges from the germline segment, which might be a read error. The chain combines TRBV28 with TRBJ2-7; a weak D match, TRBD2 (6 bases). Germline V gene data show CDR1 as MDHEN and CDR2 as SYDVKM. The CDR3 contains 14 residues. The CDR3 DNA is TGTGCCAGCAGCGCCCCAGGGAGGCCCTACGGGCAGTACTTC. It translates to CASSAPGRPYGQYF.